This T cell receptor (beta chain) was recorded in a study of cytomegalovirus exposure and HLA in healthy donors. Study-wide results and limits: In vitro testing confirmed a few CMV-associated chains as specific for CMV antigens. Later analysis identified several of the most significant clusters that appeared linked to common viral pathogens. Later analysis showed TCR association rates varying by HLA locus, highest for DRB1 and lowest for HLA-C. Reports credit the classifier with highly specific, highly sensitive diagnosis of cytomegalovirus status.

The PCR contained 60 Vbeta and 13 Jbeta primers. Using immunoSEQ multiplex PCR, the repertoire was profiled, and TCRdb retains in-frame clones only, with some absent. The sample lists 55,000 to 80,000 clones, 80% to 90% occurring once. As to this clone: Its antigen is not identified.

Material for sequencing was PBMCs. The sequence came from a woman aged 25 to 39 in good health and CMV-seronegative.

CDR3 loop: CASSYEESLHWELFF. Written as DNA, the CDR3 is TGTGCCAGCAGTTATGAGGAGAGCTTGCACTGGGAGCTGTTTTTT. This chain joins TRBV6-5 and TRBJ2-2; no reliable D call. Germline CDR1 MNHEY, CDR2 SVGAGI. CDR3 size: 15 residues. V lost 3 bases to trimming and J lost 9 bases, with 17 bases between them.